The clone carrying this T cell receptor beta chain was seen just once. The CDR3 length is 17 residues. V was clipped by 7 bases and J by 0 bases; unmatched bases: 12. In germline, CDR1 is LNHDA, CDR2 SQIVND (reference sequence). Sequenced by immunoSEQ multiplex PCR; TCRdb stores in-frame clones only, minus some. There are about 64,000 clones in the sample; roughly 87% occur only once, and 2.8% lies in the top ten. The record originates from a study of OX40 agonist ivuxolimab in advanced cancers. The receptor comes from an adult with an advanced solid tumor such as melanoma, head and neck, liver or kidney cancer. The rearrangement joins TRBV19 to TRBJ2-1; TRBD2 matches 7 bases. The sequences come from CD4+ or CD8+ T cells sorted from blood, collected in a trial of the OX40 agonist ivuxolimab. The CDR3: CASKQRHGGGSYNEQFF. The CDR3 coding sequence is TGTGCCAGTAAGCAGAGACATGGGGGGGGCTCCTACAATGAGCAGTTCTTC.